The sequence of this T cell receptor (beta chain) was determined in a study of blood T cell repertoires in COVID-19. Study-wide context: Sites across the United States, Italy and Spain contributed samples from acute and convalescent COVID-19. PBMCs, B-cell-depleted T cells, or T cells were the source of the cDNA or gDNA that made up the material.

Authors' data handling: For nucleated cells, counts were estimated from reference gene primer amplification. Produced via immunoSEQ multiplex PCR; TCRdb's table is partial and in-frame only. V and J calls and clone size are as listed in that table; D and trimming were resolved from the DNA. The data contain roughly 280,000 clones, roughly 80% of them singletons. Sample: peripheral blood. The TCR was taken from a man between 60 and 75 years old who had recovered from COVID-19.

The CDR3 DNA reads as TGTGCTAGTGGTTTGGTACTAAATGAAAAACTGTTTTTT. Translating it yields CASGLVLNEKLFF. This chain joins TRBV12-5 and TRBJ1-4; D uncertain. Per germline, CDR1 LGHNT and CDR2 FRNRAP. Between the trimmed V and J ends, which lost 0 bases and 5 bases, there was a span of 4 bases. The CDR3 has 13 residues. Based on the CDR3 plus reference TRBV12-5 and TRBJ1-4, the full variable domain is DARVTQTPRHKVTEMGQEVTMRCQPILGHNTVFWYRQTMMQGLELLAYFRNRAPLDDSGMPKDRFSAEMPDATLATLKIQPSEPRDSAVYFCASGLVLNEKLFFGSGTQLSVL.